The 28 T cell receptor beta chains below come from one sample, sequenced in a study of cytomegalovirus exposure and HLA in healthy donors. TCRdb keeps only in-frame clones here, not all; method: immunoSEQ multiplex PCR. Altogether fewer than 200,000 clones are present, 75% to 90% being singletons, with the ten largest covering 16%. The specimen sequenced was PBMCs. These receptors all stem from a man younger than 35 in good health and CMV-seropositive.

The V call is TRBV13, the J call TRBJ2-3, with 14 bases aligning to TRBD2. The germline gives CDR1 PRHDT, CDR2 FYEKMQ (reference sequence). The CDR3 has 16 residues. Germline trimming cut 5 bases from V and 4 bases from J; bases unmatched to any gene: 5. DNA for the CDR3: TGTGCCAGCAGCGAGGGACTAGCGGGAGACGCAGATACGCAGTATTTT. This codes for CASSEGLAGDADTQYF.

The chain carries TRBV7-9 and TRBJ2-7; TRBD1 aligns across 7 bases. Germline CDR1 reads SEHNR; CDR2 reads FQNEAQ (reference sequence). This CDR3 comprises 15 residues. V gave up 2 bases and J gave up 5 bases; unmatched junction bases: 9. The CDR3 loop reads CASSLSRGGHNEQYF. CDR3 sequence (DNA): TGTGCCAGCAGCTTATCTAGAGGGGGCCATAACGAGCAGTACTTC.

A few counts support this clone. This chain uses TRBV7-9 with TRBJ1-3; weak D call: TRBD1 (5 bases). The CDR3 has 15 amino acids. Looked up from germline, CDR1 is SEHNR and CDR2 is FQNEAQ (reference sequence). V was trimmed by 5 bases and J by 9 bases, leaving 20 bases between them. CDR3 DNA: TGTGCCAGCAGCCCCACCGGGACGCCCGGGGGCACCATATATTTT. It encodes CASSPTGTPGGTIYF.

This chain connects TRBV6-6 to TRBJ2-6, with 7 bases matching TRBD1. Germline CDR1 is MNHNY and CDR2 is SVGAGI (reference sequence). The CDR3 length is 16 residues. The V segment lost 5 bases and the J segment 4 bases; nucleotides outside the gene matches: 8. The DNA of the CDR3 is TGTGCCAGCAGTCAGGGTAGGGGGCGCGGGGCCAACGTCCTGACTTTC. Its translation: CASSQGRGRGANVLTF.

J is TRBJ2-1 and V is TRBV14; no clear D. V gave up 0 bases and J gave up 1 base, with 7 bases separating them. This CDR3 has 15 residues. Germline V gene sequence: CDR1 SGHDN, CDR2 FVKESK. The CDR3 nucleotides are TGTGCCAGCAGCCAAGAGGTCAGTTCCTACAATGAGCAGTTCTTC. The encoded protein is CASSQEVSSYNEQFF.

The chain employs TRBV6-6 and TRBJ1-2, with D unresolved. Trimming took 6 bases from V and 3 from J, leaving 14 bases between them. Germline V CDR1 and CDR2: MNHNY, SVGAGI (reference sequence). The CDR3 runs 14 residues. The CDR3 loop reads CASRVGQSYYGYTF. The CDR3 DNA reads TGTGCCAGCAGGGTGGGCCAGTCGTACTATGGCTACACCTTC.

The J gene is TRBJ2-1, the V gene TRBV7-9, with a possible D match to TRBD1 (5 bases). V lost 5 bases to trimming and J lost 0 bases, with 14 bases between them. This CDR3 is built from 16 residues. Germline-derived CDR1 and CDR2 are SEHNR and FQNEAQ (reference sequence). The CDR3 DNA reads TGTGCCAGCAGCCCCCCACAGGTGAGCTCCTACAATGAGCAGTTCTTC. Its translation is CASSPPQVSSYNEQFF.

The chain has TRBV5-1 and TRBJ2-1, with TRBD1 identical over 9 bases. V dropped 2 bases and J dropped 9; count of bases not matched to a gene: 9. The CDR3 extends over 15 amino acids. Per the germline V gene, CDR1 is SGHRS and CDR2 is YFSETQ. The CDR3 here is CASSLSGTGQGEQFF. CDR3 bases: TGCGCCAGCAGCTTATCCGGGACAGGGCAGGGTGAGCAGTTCTTC.

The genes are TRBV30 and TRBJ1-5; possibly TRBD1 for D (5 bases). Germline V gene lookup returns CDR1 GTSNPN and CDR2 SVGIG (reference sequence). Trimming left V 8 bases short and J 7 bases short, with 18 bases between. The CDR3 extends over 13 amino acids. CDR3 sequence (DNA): TGTGCCGGGGGGACGGAGGGTCTACAGCCCCAGCATTTT. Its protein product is CAGGTEGLQPQHF.

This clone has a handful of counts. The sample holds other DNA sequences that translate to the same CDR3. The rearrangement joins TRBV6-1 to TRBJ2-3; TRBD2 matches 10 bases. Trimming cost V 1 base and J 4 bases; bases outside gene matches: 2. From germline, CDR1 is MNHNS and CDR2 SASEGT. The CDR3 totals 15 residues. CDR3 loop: CASSEEAGGPDTQYF. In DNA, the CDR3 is TGTGCCAGCAGTGAAGAAGCGGGGGGGCCAGATACGCAGTATTTT.

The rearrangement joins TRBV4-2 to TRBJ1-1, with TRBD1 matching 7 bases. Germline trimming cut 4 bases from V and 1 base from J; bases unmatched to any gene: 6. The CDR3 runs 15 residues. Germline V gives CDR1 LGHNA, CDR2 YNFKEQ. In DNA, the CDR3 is TGTGCCAGCAGCCTACGACAGGGTTGGAACACTGAAGCTTTCTTT. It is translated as CASSLRQGWNTEAFF.

The CDR3 spells CASSPRLAGDGTDTQYF. DNA for the CDR3: TGCGCCAGCAGCCCGCGACTAGCGGGAGACGGCACAGATACGCAGTATTTT. The chain carries TRBV4-1 and TRBJ2-3, with TRBD2 identical over 12 bases. The V gene end was trimmed by 4 bases and the J gene end by 1 base; junction bases not matched to a gene: 6. The germline V gene encodes CDR1 MGHRA and CDR2 YSYEKL. This CDR3 is built from 17 residues.

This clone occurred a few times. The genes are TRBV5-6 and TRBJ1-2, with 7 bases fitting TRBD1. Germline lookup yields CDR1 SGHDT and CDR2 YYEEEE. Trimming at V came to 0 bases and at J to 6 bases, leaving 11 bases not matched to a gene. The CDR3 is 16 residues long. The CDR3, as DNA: TGTGCCAGCAGCTTGGTACCGGGACAGTCGACACATGGCTACACCTTC. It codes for CASSLVPGQSTHGYTF.

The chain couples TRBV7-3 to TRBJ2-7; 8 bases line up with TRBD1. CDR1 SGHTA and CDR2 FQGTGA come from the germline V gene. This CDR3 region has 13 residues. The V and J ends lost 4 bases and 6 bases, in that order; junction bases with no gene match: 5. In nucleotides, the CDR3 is TGTGCCAGCAGCTCGACAGGGGTTGGCGAGCAGTACTTC. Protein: CASSSTGVGEQYF.

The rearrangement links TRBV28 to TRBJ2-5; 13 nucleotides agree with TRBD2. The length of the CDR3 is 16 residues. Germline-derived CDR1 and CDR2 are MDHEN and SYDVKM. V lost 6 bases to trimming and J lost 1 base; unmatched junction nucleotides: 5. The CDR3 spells CASSVGTSGIQETQYF. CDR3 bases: TGTGCCAGCAGCGTCGGGACTAGCGGGATCCAAGAGACCCAGTACTTC.

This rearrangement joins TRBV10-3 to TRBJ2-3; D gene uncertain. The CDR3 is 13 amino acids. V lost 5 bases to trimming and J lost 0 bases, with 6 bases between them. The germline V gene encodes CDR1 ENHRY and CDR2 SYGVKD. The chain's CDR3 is CAISSASTDTQYF. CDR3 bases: TGTGCCATCAGTAGCGCTAGCACAGATACGCAGTATTTT.

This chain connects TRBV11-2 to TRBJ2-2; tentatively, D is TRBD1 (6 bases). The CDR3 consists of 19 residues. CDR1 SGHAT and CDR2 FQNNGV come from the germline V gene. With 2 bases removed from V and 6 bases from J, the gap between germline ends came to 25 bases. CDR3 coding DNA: TGTGCCAGCAGCTTATACCGGAAACAGGGACCAACCAATCCCGGGGAGCTGTTTTTT. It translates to CASSLYRKQGPTNPGELFF.

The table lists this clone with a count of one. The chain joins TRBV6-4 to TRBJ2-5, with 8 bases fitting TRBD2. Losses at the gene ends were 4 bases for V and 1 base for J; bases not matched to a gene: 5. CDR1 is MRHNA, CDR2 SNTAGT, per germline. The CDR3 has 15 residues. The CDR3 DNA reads TGTGCCAGCAGTGCGCTAGCGGGTTCCCAAGAGACCCAGTACTTC. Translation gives CASSALAGSQETQYF.

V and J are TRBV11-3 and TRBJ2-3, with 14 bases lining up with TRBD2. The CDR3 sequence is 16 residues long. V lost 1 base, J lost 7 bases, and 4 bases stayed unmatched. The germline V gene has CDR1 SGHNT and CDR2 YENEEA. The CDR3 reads CASSLATSGGGNTQYF. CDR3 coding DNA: TGTGCCAGCAGCTTAGCGACTAGCGGGGGGGGGAATACGCAGTATTTT. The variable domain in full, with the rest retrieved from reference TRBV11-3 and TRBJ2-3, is EAGVVQSPRYKIIEKKQPVAFWCNPISGHNTLYWYLQNLGQGPELLIRYENEEAVDDSQLPKDRFSAERLKGVDSTLKIQPAELGDSAVYLCASSLATSGGGNTQYFGPGTRLTVL.

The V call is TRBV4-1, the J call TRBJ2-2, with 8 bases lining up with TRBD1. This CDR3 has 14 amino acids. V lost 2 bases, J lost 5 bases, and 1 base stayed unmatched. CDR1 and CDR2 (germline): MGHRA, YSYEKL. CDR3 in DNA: TGCGCCAGCAGCCAACAGGGGGCGACCGGGGAGCTGTTTTTT. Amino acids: CASSQQGATGELFF.

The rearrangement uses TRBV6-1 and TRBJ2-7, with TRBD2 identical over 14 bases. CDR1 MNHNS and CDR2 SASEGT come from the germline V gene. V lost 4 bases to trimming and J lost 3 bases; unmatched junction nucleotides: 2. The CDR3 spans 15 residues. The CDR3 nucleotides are TGTGCCAGCAGTGGGGGGACTAGCGGGGGCTACGAGCAGTACTTC. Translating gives CASSGGTSGGYEQYF.

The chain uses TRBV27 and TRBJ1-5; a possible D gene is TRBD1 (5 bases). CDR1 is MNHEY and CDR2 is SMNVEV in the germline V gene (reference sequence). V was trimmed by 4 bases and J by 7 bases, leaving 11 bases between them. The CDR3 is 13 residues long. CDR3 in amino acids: CASSYSGAQPQHF. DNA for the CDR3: TGTGCCAGCAGTTATTCTGGGGCCCAGCCCCAGCATTTT.

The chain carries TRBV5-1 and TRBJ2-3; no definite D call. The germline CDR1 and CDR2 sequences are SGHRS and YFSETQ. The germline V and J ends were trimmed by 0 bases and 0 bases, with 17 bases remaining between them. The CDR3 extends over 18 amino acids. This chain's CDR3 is CASSLADNPEASTDTQYF. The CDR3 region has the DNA TGCGCCAGCAGCTTGGCCGATAATCCCGAGGCTAGCACAGATACGCAGTATTTT.

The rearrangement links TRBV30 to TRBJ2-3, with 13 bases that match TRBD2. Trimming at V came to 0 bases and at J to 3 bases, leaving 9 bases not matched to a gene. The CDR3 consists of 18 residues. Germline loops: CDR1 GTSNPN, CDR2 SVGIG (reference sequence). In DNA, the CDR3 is TGTGCCTGGAGTGTTCCCCGACTAGCGGGAGGACTAACAGATACGCAGTATTTT. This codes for CAWSVPRLAGGLTDTQYF.

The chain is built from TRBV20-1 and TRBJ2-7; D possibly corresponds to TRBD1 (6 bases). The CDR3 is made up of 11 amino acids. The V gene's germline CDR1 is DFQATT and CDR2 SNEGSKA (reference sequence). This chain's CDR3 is CSVDRNYEQYF. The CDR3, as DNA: TGCAGCGTCGACAGGAACTACGAGCAGTACTTC.

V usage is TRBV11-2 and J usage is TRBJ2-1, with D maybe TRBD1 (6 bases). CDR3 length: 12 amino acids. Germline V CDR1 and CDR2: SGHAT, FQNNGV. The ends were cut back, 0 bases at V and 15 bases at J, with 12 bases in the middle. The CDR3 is CASSLEGASLFF. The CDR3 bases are TGTGCCAGCAGCTTAGAGGGGGCTAGTTTGTTCTTC.

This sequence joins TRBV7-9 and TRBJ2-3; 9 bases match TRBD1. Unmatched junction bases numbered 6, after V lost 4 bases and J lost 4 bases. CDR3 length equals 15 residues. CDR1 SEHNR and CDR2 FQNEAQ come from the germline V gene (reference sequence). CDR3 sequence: CASSSGQGFADTQYF. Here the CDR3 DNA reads TGTGCCAGCAGCTCAGGACAGGGGTTCGCAGATACGCAGTATTTT.

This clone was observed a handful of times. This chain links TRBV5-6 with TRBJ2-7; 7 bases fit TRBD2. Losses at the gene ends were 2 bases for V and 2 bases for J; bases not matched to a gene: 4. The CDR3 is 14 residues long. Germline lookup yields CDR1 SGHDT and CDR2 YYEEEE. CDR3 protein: CASSLGREPYEQYF. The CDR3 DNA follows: TGTGCCAGCAGCTTAGGGAGGGAGCCCTACGAGCAGTACTTC.